One T cell receptor beta chain is described in this entry. Different DNA sequences within this sample yield the same CDR3. The entry originates in a study of blood T cell repertoires in COVID-19. Across the whole study: There were acute and convalescent COVID-19 samples, and they came from the United States, Italy and Spain. Sample material is recorded as cDNA or gDNA derived from T cells, B-cell-depleted T cells, or PBMCs.

In the authors' workflow: Quantification of nucleated cells was approximated via reference gene primer amplification. The data were produced by immunoSEQ multiplex PCR, yet TCRdb's version contains in-frame clones alone and is incomplete. V, J and clone size were drawn from that table, and D and trimming were deduced from the DNA. The data hold approximately 75,000 clones, with around 80% observed a single time. The germline CDR1 and CDR2 sequences are LGHDT and YNNKEL (reference sequence). This CDR3 has 13 amino acids. The V segment lost 3 bases and the J segment 5 bases; nucleotides outside the gene matches: 1.

This clonotype originated in a woman aged 45-60 years with acute or convalescent COVID-19. Material for sequencing was peripheral blood. The rearrangement joins TRBV3-1 (or the pseudogene TRBV3-2) to TRBJ1-5; 7 bases map to TRBD1. CDR3 protein: CASSQTGHQPQHF. CDR3 DNA: TGTGCCAGCAGCCAGACAGGGCATCAGCCCCAGCATTTT.